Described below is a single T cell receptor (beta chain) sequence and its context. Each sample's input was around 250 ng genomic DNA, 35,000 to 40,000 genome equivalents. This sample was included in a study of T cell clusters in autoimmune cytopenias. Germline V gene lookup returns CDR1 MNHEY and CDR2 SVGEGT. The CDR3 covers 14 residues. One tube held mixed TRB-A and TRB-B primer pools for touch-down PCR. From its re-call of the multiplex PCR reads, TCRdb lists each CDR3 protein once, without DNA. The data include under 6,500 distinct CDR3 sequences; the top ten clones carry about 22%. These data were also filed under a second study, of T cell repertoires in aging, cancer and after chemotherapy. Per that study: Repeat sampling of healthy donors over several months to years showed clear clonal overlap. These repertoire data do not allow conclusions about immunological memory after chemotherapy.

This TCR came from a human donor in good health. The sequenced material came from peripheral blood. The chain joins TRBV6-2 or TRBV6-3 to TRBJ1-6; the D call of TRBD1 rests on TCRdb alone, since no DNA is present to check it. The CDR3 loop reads CASNQGTGYSPLHF.